These T cell receptor beta chains were read from a single sample in a study of cytomegalovirus exposure and HLA in healthy donors. Profiling relied on immunoSEQ multiplex PCR, and the TCRdb table lists in-frame clones only, not all of them. The sample contains about 200,000 clones, 82% of which appear only once. Sequencing used PBMCs. These receptors were collected from a boy aged 2 to 9 in good health and CMV-seronegative. Both conserved end residues are part of each CDR3. D genes are given only for firm matches. Some rows have no size entry. The others give once, few or many, or a class for an expanded clone.

d_call j_call clone_size v_call cdr3_aa cdr3_nt
- TRBJ1-1 - TRBV10-1 CASSHGTPRRMNTEAFF TGCGCCAGCAGTCACGGGACACCGCGCCGGATGAACACTGAAGCTTTCTTT
TRBD1 TRBJ1-1 - TRBV4-1 CASSQETQGSRRVEAFF TGCGCCAGCAGCCAAGAAACACAGGGGTCGAGAAGGGTTGAAGCTTTCTTT
TRBD1 TRBJ2-7 - TRBV4-1 CASSQEHRGPYEQYF TGCGCCAGCAGCCAAGAGCACAGGGGGCCCTACGAGCAGTACTTC
- TRBJ1-6 - TRBV7-8 CASSRTANSPLHF TGTGCCAGCAGCAGGACAGCTAATTCACCCCTCCACTTT
TRBD2 TRBJ2-5 few TRBV28 CASSAPGLAVSETQYF TGTGCCAGCAGTGCCCCGGGACTAGCAGTTTCGGAGACCCAGTACTTC
- TRBJ2-7 few TRBV10-3 CAISFGGEQYF TGTGCCATCAGCTTCGGGGGCGAGCAGTACTTC
- TRBJ2-7 - TRBV7-9 CASSRHNPDRSYEQYF TGTGCCAGCAGCAGACACAATCCCGACAGATCCTACGAGCAGTACTTC
- TRBJ2-3 few TRBV4-3 CASSQEGGPYTDTQYF TGCGCCAGCAGCCAAGAGGGGGGGCCTTACACAGATACGCAGTATTTT
- TRBJ1-1 - TRBV23-1 CASSHNSGVTEAFF TGCGCCAGCAGTCACAATTCGGGGGTGACTGAAGCTTTCTTT
TRBD1 TRBJ1-3 - TRBV19 CASRRGATGNTIYF TGTGCCAGCCGCAGGGGGGCTACTGGAAACACCATATATTTT
TRBD2 TRBJ2-5 once TRBV29-1 CSVGYSKSGTRSETQYF TGCAGCGTTGGCTACAGTAAATCCGGGACTAGATCTGAGACCCAGTACTTC
TRBD1 TRBJ1-6 - TRBV30 CAWSKDRGRSPLHF TGTGCCTGGAGTAAAGACAGGGGGCGGTCACCCCTCCACTTT
- TRBJ2-7 - TRBV4-3 CASSHTSGDSYEQYF TGCGCCAGCAGCCACACCTCAGGGGACTCCTACGAGCAGTACTTC
TRBD1 TRBJ1-2 few TRBV9 CASSEGTGRYLSGYTF TGTGCCAGCAGCGAGGGGACAGGGCGGTATCTTAGTGGCTACACCTTC
TRBD2 TRBJ2-1 - TRBV5-1 CASSLAPSGPYNEQFF TGCGCCAGCAGCTTGGCCCCTAGCGGGCCCTACAATGAGCAGTTCTTC
- TRBJ1-2 few TRBV2 CASSEAAGVGYGYTF TGTGCCAGCAGTGAAGCGGCGGGGGTCGGCTATGGCTACACCTTC
TRBD2 TRBJ2-3 - TRBV5-4 CASSVGLVSTDTQYF TGTGCCAGCAGCGTCGGACTAGTCAGCACAGATACGCAGTATTTT
TRBD2 TRBJ2-3 - TRBV7-3 CASSLGSGGGTTDTQYF TGTGCCAGCAGCCTAGGGAGCGGGGGGGGGACCACAGATACGCAGTATTTT
- TRBJ1-2 - TRBV6-6 CASSYSIVRDGYTF TGTGCCAGCAGTTACTCGATAGTGAGGGATGGCTACACCTTC
- TRBJ2-4 - TRBV6-6 CASSSQLAKGNIQYF TGTGCCAGCAGTTCCCAGCTAGCGAAGGGGAACATTCAGTACTTC
- TRBJ2-7 - TRBV11-2 CASSPNRGSHEQYF TGTGCCAGCAGCCCGAACCGGGGGAGCCACGAGCAGTACTTC
TRBD1 TRBJ2-5 - TRBV25-1 CASSEWAGGGETQYF TGTGCCAGCAGTGAATGGGCAGGGGGCGGAGAGACCCAGTACTTC
- TRBJ2-7 few TRBV4-2 CASSQDRTGLDEQYF TGTGCCAGCAGCCAAGATCGAACAGGGTTGGACGAGCAGTACTTC
TRBD2 TRBJ2-1 - TRBV23-1 CASSLFLAGGGVNEQFF TGCGCCAGCAGTCTATTCCTAGCGGGGGGGGGAGTGAATGAGCAGTTCTTC
TRBD1 TRBJ1-2 - TRBV5-1 CASSLGQGDGYTF TGCGCCAGCAGCTTGGGACAGGGGGACGGCTACACCTTC